These T cell receptor beta chains were read from a single sample in a study of cytomegalovirus exposure and HLA in healthy donors. Produced via immunoSEQ multiplex PCR; TCRdb's table is partial and in-frame only. The sample lists about 150,000 clones; about 86% were seen once. The specimen sequenced was PBMCs. These receptors all stem from a man between 18 and 35 years old in good health and CMV-seropositive. The conserved cysteine and the conserved F or W are not part of the CDR3 here. Each record gives: V gene, J gene, CDR3 protein.

V gene: TRBV7-2; J gene: TRBJ2-3; CDR3 protein: ASSYSGTRADTQY
V gene: TRBV7-9; J gene: TRBJ1-4; CDR3 protein: ASTHGATNEKLF
V gene: TRBV10-3; J gene: TRBJ2-7; CDR3 protein: AISDDDRAPYEQY
V gene: TRBV5-1; J gene: TRBJ1-1; CDR3 protein: ASSLDRRTEAF
V gene: TRBV11-2; J gene: TRBJ2-7; CDR3 protein: ASSATGYEQY
V gene: TRBV6-5; J gene: TRBJ1-5; CDR3 protein: ASGLSNQPQH
V gene: TRBV4-3; J gene: TRBJ2-7; CDR3 protein: ASSQEGLAGGLTYEQY
V gene: TRBV4-3; J gene: TRBJ2-3; CDR3 protein: ASSPRLAGGVADTQY
V gene: TRBV5-1; J gene: TRBJ1-1; CDR3 protein: ASSPGQVPAF
V gene: TRBV5-6; J gene: TRBJ1-2; CDR3 protein: ASSAQDYYGYT
V gene: TRBV15; J gene: TRBJ2-7; CDR3 protein: ATSSAGSYEQY
V gene: TRBV7-9; J gene: TRBJ2-7; CDR3 protein: ASSTASGGPSYEQY
V gene: TRBV4-3; J gene: TRBJ1-4; CDR3 protein: ASSQEVRGFEKLF
V gene: TRBV19; J gene: TRBJ1-2; CDR3 protein: ATSPVSGVGGGYT
V gene: TRBV18; J gene: TRBJ1-2; CDR3 protein: ASSPGSGVGYT
V gene: TRBV9; J gene: TRBJ2-3; CDR3 protein: ASSSPGGPTDTQY
V gene: TRBV7-7; J gene: TRBJ2-3; CDR3 protein: ASSRTSNGDTQY
V gene: TRBV4-3; J gene: TRBJ2-2; CDR3 protein: ASNMGSAGSVTGELF